One TCR beta chain is described in this entry. Per germline, CDR1 MNHEY and CDR2 SMNVEV (reference sequence). This CDR3 spans 15 amino acids. V lost 3 bases, J lost 2 bases, and 7 bases stayed unmatched. These data are taken from a study of shared clonotypes between healthy human individuals. The data were produced by immunoSEQ multiplex PCR, yet TCRdb's version contains in-frame clones alone and is incomplete. The sample carries approximately 2,300,000 clones, 85% to 95% recorded once. The receptor comes from a man in his late teens or twenties in good health. Some clones in this sample may be carry-over from other donors' samples. The chain couples TRBV27 to TRBJ2-7; 7 nucleotides line up with TRBD1. The specimen sequenced was naive CD4+ T cells from PBMCs. Subset described: CD45RA+ positively selected. This CDR3 is CASSLGTDETYEQYF. CDR3 bases: TGTGCCAGCAGTTTGGGGACAGACGAGACCTACGAGCAGTACTTC.